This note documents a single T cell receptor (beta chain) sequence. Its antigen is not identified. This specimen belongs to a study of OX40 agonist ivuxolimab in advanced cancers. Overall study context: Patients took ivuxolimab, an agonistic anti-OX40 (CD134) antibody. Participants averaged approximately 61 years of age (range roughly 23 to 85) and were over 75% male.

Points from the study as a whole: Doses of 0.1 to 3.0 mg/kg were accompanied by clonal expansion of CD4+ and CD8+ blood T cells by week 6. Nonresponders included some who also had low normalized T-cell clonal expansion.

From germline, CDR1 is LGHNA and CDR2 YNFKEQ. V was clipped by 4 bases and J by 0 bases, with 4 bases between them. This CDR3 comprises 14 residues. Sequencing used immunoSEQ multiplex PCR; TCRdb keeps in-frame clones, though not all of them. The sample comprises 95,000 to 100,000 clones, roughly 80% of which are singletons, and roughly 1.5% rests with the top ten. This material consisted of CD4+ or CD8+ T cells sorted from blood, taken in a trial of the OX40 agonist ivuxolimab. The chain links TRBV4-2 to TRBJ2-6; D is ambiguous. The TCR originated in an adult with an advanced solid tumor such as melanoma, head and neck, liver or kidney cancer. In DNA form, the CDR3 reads TGTGCCAGCAGCCTGTCCTCTGGGGCCAACGTCCTGACTTTC. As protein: CASSLSSGANVLTF.